The entry below describes one TCR beta chain. These data originate in a study of blood T cell repertoires in COVID-19. Participants' reported clinical history set cohort assignment. Only in-frame clones appear in the TCRdb table, and some are missing; sequencing was by immunoSEQ multiplex PCR. The table has about 260,000 clones, approximately 88% seen once. Material: PBMCs or T cells enriched from blood (not recorded which). The origin of this receptor is a woman aged 40 to 49 with acute COVID-19.

CDR3: CASSSSTSGRDTQYF. CDR3 nucleotides: TGCGCCAGCAGCTCCTCGACTAGCGGGAGGGATACGCAGTATTTT. The chain couples TRBV5-1 to TRBJ2-3; TRBD2 matches at 13 bases. The trim removed 3 bases at V and 6 bases at J, leaving 4 bases unmatched. CDR3 size: 15 residues. Germline V gene sequence: CDR1 SGHRS, CDR2 YFSETQ.